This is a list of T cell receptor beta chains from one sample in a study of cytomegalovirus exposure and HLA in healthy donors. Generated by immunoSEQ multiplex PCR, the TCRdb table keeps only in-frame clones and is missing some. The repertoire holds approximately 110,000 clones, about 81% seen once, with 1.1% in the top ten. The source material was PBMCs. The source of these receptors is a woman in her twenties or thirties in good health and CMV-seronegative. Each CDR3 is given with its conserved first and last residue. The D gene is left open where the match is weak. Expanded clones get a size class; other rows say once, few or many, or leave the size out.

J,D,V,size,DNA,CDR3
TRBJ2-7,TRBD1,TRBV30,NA,TGTGCCTGGGGACAGGGGGTCTATGACGAGCAGTACTTC,CAWGQGVYDEQYF
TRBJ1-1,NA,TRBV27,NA,TGTGGGGGGGAGAACACTGAAGCTTTCTTT,CGGENTEAFF
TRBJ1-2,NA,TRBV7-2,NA,TGTGCCAGCAGCTTTGATCGGAGCTACTATGGCTACACCTTC,CASSFDRSYYGYTF
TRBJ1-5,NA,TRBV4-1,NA,TGCGCCAGCAGCCAAGATCCGTCAGGGGCCAGCAATCAGCCCCAGCATTTT,CASSQDPSGASNQPQHF
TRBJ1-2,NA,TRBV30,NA,TGTGCCTGGAGTGTTGCAGGGGCCCCTTCGTCTGACACCTTC,CAWSVAGAPSSDTF
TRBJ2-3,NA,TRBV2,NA,TGTGCCGGCAACGGACTCTCCTACACAGATACGCAGTATTTT,CAGNGLSYTDTQYF
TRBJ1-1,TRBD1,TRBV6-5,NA,TGTGCCAGCAGTAACTCAGGGGGGGCCACTGAAGCTTTCTTT,CASSNSGGATEAFF
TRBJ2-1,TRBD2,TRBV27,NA,TGTGCCAGCAGTTCGGGGACTAGCGGAACCAACAATGAGCAGTTCTTC,CASSSGTSGTNNEQFF
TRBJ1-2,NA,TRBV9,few,TGTGCCAGCGGAGAAGGCTACACCTTC,CASGEGYTF
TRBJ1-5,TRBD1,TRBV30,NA,TGTGCCTGGAGCGGCTCCAGGGGGTTGAATCAGCCCCAGCATTTT,CAWSGSRGLNQPQHF
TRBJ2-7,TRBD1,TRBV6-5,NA,TGTGCCAGCAGGTACGCCGGGACAGGGGGCTACGAGCAGTACTTC,CASRYAGTGGYEQYF
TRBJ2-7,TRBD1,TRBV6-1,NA,TGTGCCAGCAGTGTAGGGGGCCTCTCCTACGAGCAGTACTTC,CASSVGGLSYEQYF
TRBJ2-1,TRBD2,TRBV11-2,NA,TGTGCCAGCAGCCTCGGGACTAGAAACCATGAGCAGTTCTTC,CASSLGTRNHEQFF
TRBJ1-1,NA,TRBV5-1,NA,TGCGCCAGCAGCTCGACAGGTGAGATGAACACTGAAGCTTTCTTT,CASSSTGEMNTEAFF
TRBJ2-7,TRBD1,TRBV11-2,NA,TGTGCCAGCAGTCGCCCCGGGACAGGGGGCTACGAGCAGTACTTC,CASSRPGTGGYEQYF
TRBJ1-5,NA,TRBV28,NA,TGTGCCAGCAGTTTCAGTAGCAATCAGCCCCAGCATTTT,CASSFSSNQPQHF
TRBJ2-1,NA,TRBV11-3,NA,TGTGCCAGCAGTAGCGCGAGCTCCTACAATGAGCAGTTCTTC,CASSSASSYNEQFF
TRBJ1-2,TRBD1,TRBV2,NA,TGTGCCAGCAGGGATACCGGGACAGGGTATGGCTACACCTTC,CASRDTGTGYGYTF
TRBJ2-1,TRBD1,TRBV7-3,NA,TGTGCCAGCAGCCTAACTCCCGGGACAGGGATCAATGAGCAGTTCTTC,CASSLTPGTGINEQFF
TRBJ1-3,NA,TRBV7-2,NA,TGTGCCAGCAGCTTAGACAGCGGAAACACCATATATTTT,CASSLDSGNTIYF
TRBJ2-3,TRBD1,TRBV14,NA,TGTGCCAGCAGCCGGGACAGAGGCACAGATACGCAGTATTTT,CASSRDRGTDTQYF
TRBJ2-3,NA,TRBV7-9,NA,TGTGCCAGCAGATCCGGAGGGCGTAGCGGCTACACAGATACGCAGTATTTT,CASRSGGRSGYTDTQYF
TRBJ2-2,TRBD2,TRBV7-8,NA,TGTGCCAGCAGCATAACTAGCGGGAGTAACACCGGGGAGCTGTTTTTT,CASSITSGSNTGELFF
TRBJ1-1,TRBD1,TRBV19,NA,TGTGCCAGTACCCCGACAGGGGACGGGGGCCAGAACACTGAAGCTTTCTTT,CASTPTGDGGQNTEAFF
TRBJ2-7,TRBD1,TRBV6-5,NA,TGTGCCAGCAGTTACGACAGGGGGCTCTACTACGAGCAGTACTTC,CASSYDRGLYYEQYF
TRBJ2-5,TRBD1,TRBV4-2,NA,TGTGCCAGCAGCCAAGTTGACAGGGCGGAGACCCAGTACTTC,CASSQVDRAETQYF
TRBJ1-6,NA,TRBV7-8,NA,TGTGCCAGCAGCTTAGAAGGCCGGTCCTACCGGGGTTCACCCCTCCACTTT,CASSLEGRSYRGSPLHF